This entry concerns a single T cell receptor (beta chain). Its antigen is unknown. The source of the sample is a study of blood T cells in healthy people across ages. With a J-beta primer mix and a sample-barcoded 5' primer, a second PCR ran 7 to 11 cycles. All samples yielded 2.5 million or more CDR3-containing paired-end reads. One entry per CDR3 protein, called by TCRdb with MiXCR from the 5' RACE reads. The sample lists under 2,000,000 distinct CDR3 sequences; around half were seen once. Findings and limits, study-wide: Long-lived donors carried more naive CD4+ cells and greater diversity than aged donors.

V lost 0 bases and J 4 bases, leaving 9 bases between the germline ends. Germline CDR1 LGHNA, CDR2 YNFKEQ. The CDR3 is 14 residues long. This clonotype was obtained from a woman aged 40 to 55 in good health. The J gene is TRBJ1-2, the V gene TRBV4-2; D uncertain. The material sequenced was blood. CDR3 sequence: CASSQDAVSYGYTF. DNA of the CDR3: TGTGCCAGCAGCCAAGATGCGGTGAGCTATGGCTACACCTTC.